Listed here are 27 T cell receptor beta chains from one sample, sequenced in a study of T cell responses to AZD1222 COVID-19 vaccine. Clones were sequenced by immunoSEQ multiplex PCR, and TCRdb holds only the in-frame ones, with some missing. This table holds about 160,000 clones, 94% found once. The material was peripheral blood, obtained 28 days after the second AZD1222 dose. The receptors originated from an adult who received the AZD1222 COVID-19 vaccine.

The chain links TRBV19 to TRBJ1-1, with unresolved D. Germline lookup yields CDR1 LNHDA and CDR2 SQIVND (reference sequence). V lost 3 bases and J 7 bases, leaving 9 bases between the germline ends. The CDR3 runs to 12 residues. The CDR3 region is CASSMAGDEAFF. CDR3 sequence (DNA): TGTGCCAGTAGTATGGCTGGGGATGAAGCTTTCTTT. Complete variable domain (other parts from reference TRBV19 and TRBJ1-1): DGGITQSPKYLFRKEGQNVTLSCEQNLNHDAMYWYRQDPGQGLRLIYYSQIVNDFQKGDIAEGYSVSREKKESFPLTVTSAQKNPTAFYLCASSMAGDEAFFGQGTRLTVV.

The chain carries TRBV7-9 and TRBJ2-7; D is undetermined. V was trimmed by 2 bases and J by 5 bases, leaving 10 bases between them. The CDR3 totals 13 residues. Germline V gene data show CDR1 as SEHNR and CDR2 as FQNEAQ (reference sequence). This CDR3 reads CASSLTLGHEQYF. The CDR3 nucleotides are TGTGCCAGCAGCTTAACGTTGGGCCACGAGCAGTACTTC.

The V call is TRBV29-1, the J call TRBJ2-1; tentative D call: TRBD2 (6 bases). CDR1 and CDR2 from the germline V gene are SQVTM and ANQGSEA. Trimming took off 7 bases at V and 5 bases at J, with 15 bases between the two ends. The CDR3 is 13 amino acids. Written as DNA, the CDR3 is TGCAGCGCACGGGGGACCCTAAACAATGAGCAGTTCTTC. The encoded protein is CSARGTLNNEQFF.

The chain is built from TRBV6-4 and TRBJ2-2; perhaps TRBD1 as D (6 bases). Germline assignment: CDR1 MRHNA and CDR2 SNTAGT. V was shortened by 6 bases and J by 2 bases, with 10 bases between the two germline ends. The CDR3 totals 14 residues. The CDR3 reads CASSGQFNTGELFF. In DNA, the CDR3 is TGTGCCAGCAGCGGACAGTTTAACACCGGGGAGCTGTTTTTT.

The V gene is TRBV19, the J gene TRBJ1-2; perhaps TRBD1 as D (6 bases). The germline V and J ends were trimmed by 4 bases and 5 bases, with 23 bases remaining between them. Germline CDR1 reads LNHDA; CDR2 reads SQIVND (reference sequence). The CDR3 runs to 17 residues. The CDR3 region has the DNA TGTGCCAGTAGTAGCCGGACAGCCCTAGGGCCTATTTATGGCTACACCTTC. This codes for CASSSRTALGPIYGYTF.

The chain combines TRBV6-5 with TRBJ2-3, with D perhaps given as TRBD1 or TRBD2 (6 bases each). Germline V gene sequence: CDR1 MNHEY, CDR2 SVGAGI. The CDR3 is 14 amino acids. V was pared by 3 bases and J by 3 bases, with 10 bases between. In DNA, the CDR3 is TGTGCCAGCAGTTATGAGGGGGGAACAGATACGCAGTATTTT. Protein product: CASSYEGGTDTQYF.

The CDR3 spells CAISETSGSNEQFF. In DNA, the CDR3 is TGTGCCATCAGTGAGACTAGCGGGAGTAATGAGCAGTTCTTC. The chain couples TRBV10-3 to TRBJ2-1; TRBD2 agrees at 11 bases. V lost 2 bases to trimming and J lost 7 bases; unmatched junction nucleotides: 1. This CDR3 spans 14 amino acids. Germline CDR1 ENHRY, CDR2 SYGVKD.

About this clone itself: Other DNA variants within this sample encode the same CDR3. The CDR3: CASSPLGLDTQYF. The CDR3 nucleotides read TGTGCCAGCTCACCTTTAGGGTTAGATACGCAGTATTTT. The chain links TRBV18 to TRBJ2-3; D gene ambiguous. The V gene lost 3 bases and the J gene lost 5 bases, with 9 bases spanning the gap. There are 13 residues in the CDR3. Germline V gene lookup returns CDR1 KGHSH and CDR2 LQKENI.

This clone appeared a single time. The chain uses TRBV4-1 and TRBJ1-1, with D maybe TRBD1 (6 bases). V was shortened by 1 base and J by 0 bases, with 9 bases between the two germline ends. Germline CDR1 and CDR2: MGHRA and YSYEKL. The CDR3 loop spans 15 amino acids. CDR3 sequence reads: CASSQGQEMNTEAFF. Here the CDR3 DNA reads TGCGCCAGCAGCCAAGGACAGGAAATGAACACTGAAGCTTTCTTT.

The genes are TRBV30 and TRBJ1-2; possible D gene TRBD1, 6 bases. The CDR3 is 13 residues long. Trimming stripped 3 bases from V and 4 bases from J, with 12 bases between. Germline CDR1 reads GTSNPN; CDR2 reads SVGIG (reference sequence). The CDR3 sequence: CAWSSGTPYGYTF. The CDR3 region has the DNA TGTGCCTGGAGCTCCGGGACACCCTATGGCTACACCTTC. Full variable domain (rest looked up from reference TRBV30 and TRBJ1-2): SQTIHQWPATLVQPVGSPLSLECTVEGTSNPNLYWYRQAAGRGLQLLFYSVGIGQISSEVPQNLSASRPQDRQFILSSKKLLLSDSGFYLCAWSSGTPYGYTFGSGTRLTVV.

This sequence joins TRBV23-1 and TRBJ1-1; D may be TRBD1 (6 bases). TRBV23-1 counts as an open reading frame of uncertain function. The length of the CDR3 is 14 residues. The V and J ends lost 4 bases and 5 bases respectively, with 14 bases between them. The CDR3 protein is CASSLGGRVTEAFF. DNA of the CDR3: TGCGCCAGCAGTCTAGGGGGGCGCGTGACTGAAGCTTTCTTT.

The rearrangement uses TRBV6-1 and TRBJ1-6; possibly TRBD1 for D (5 bases). The V gene's germline CDR1 is MNHNS and CDR2 SASEGT. This CDR3 is 15 amino acids long. Between the trimmed V and J ends, which lost 0 bases and 10 bases, there was a span of 13 bases. The CDR3 loop reads CASSEADTDRSPLHF. CDR3 in DNA: TGTGCCAGCAGTGAAGCGGACACGGATCGGTCACCCCTCCACTTT.

The chain couples TRBV14 to TRBJ2-7, with 14 bases aligning to TRBD2. Germline CDR1 reads SGHDN; CDR2 reads FVKESK. CDR3 length equals 16 residues. Trimming at V came to 4 bases and at J to 6 bases, leaving 8 bases not matched to a gene. CDR3 sequence: CASSPQTSGRAGEQYF. The CDR3 nucleotides are TGTGCCAGCAGCCCTCAGACTAGCGGGAGGGCCGGCGAGCAGTACTTC.

This chain uses TRBV28 with TRBJ1-5; no firm D call. Germline V gene sequence: CDR1 MDHEN, CDR2 SYDVKM. The V gene lost 7 bases and the J gene lost 9 bases, with 16 bases spanning the gap. The CDR3 runs 13 residues. Here the CDR3 reads CASTAATRRPQHF. The CDR3 DNA follows: TGTGCCAGCACCGCGGCAACCCGCCGGCCCCAGCATTTT. Filled out from reference TRBV28 and TRBJ1-5, the complete variable domain reads DVKVTQSSRYLVKRTGEKVFLECVQDMDHENMFWYRQDPGLGLRLIYFSYDVKMKEKGDIPEGYSVSREKKERFSLILESASTNQTSMYLCASTAATRRPQHFGDGTRLSIL.

Here the CDR3 reads CASSLGTGEGDTQYF. CDR3 in DNA: TGTGCCAGCAGCTTAGGGACAGGGGAGGGAGATACGCAGTATTTT. The rearrangement joins TRBV7-8 to TRBJ2-3; 9 bases agree with TRBD1. Germline V lookup: CDR1 SGHVS, CDR2 FQNEAQ. The CDR3 covers 15 residues. The V segment lost 1 base and the J segment 5 bases; nucleotides outside the gene matches: 4.

J is TRBJ1-1 and V is TRBV14; D might be TRBD1 (5 bases). V gave up 0 bases and J gave up 3 bases, with 20 bases separating them. Germline assignment: CDR1 SGHDN and CDR2 FVKESK. The CDR3 is 18 residues long. CDR3 sequence reads: CASSQEPGDAKWDTEAFF. CDR3 DNA sequence: TGTGCCAGCAGCCAAGAACCCGGGGACGCTAAATGGGACACTGAAGCTTTCTTT.

J is TRBJ2-2 and V is TRBV7-2, with a tentative D call TRBD1 (6 bases). V was cut by 3 bases and J by 3 bases, with 8 bases left in between. The length of the CDR3 is 14 residues. The germline CDR1 and CDR2 sequences are SGHTA and FQGNSA. CDR3 amino acids: CASSFKGDTGELFF. CDR3 sequence (DNA): TGTGCCAGCAGCTTTAAGGGGGACACCGGGGAGCTGTTTTTT.

Only one count was recorded for this clone. The V gene is TRBV11-3, the J gene TRBJ2-1; 10 bases map to TRBD2. This CDR3 comprises 15 residues. Germline CDR1 is SGHNT and CDR2 is YENEEA. J lost 5 bases, V lost 5 bases, and 6 bases had no gene match. The CDR3 spells CASSEGTSENNEQFF. The DNA of the CDR3 is TGTGCCAGCAGCGAGGGGACTAGCGAGAACAATGAGCAGTTCTTC.

This clone has a handful of counts. The genes are TRBV2 and TRBJ1-1, with D unresolved. Germline lookup yields CDR1 SNHLY and CDR2 FYNNEI. V dropped 4 bases and J dropped 4 bases, with 4 bases sitting between them. The CDR3 spans 11 residues. CDR3 DNA: TGTGCCAGCAGTGTTTTCACTGAAGCTTTCTTT. As protein: CASSVFTEAFF.

This chain connects TRBV10-3 to TRBJ1-4, with D perhaps TRBD1 (5 bases). The germline V and J ends were trimmed by 10 bases and 4 bases, with 19 bases remaining between them. Germline CDR1 reads ENHRY; CDR2 reads SYGVKD. The CDR3 sequence is 15 residues long. The CDR3 loop is CATTPEEGFNEKLFF. The CDR3 DNA reads as TGTGCCACGACCCCCGAGGAGGGGTTTAATGAAAAACTGTTTTTT.

The chain couples TRBV28 to TRBJ1-4, with D possibly TRBD1 on 5 matching bases. V lost 5 bases and J lost 7, with 14 bases in between. This CDR3 region has 14 residues. CDR1 and CDR2 from the germline V gene are MDHEN and SYDVKM. This CDR3 is CASSLQGRREKLFF. Here the CDR3 DNA reads TGTGCCAGCAGTCTCCAGGGACGGCGTGAAAAACTGTTTTTT.

Concerning this clone: A junction boundary mismatches the germline segment, possibly from a read error. The rearrangement uses TRBV29-1 and TRBJ2-3; D is possibly TRBD1 (6 bases). Germline V gives CDR1 SQVTM, CDR2 ANQGSEA. This CDR3 contains 11 residues. The CDR3 reads CSLEGADTQYF. The CDR3 DNA sequence: TGCAGCCTTGAGGGGGCAGATACGCAGTATTTT.

The chain combines TRBV30 with TRBJ1-3; TRBD1 might be the D (5 bases). This CDR3 region has 17 residues. Per the germline V gene, CDR1 is GTSNPN and CDR2 is SVGIG (reference sequence). V was pared by 2 bases and J by 10 bases, with 27 bases between. The CDR3 is CAWSYSGHGGTSGTIYF. CDR3 DNA: TGTGCCTGGAGTTACTCTGGACATGGGGGGACGAGCGGGACCATATATTTT. Full variable domain (outside the CDR3, taken from reference TRBV30 and TRBJ1-3): SQTIHQWPATLVQPVGSPLSLECTVEGTSNPNLYWYRQAAGRGLQLLFYSVGIGQISSEVPQNLSASRPQDRQFILSSKKLLLSDSGFYLCAWSYSGHGGTSGTIYFGEGSWLTVV.

This chain links TRBV28 with TRBJ1-2; 10 bases fit TRBD1. The V and J ends lost 6 bases and 5 bases, in that order; junction bases with no gene match: 6. The CDR3 length is 14 residues. Germline CDR1 and CDR2: MDHEN and SYDVKM. The CDR3 region is CASSLDRGRYGYTF. The DNA for the CDR3 is TGTGCCAGCAGCCTCGACAGGGGGCGGTATGGCTACACCTTC.

The V gene is TRBV7-2, the J gene TRBJ2-1; 12 nucleotides align to TRBD2. In germline, CDR1 is SGHTA, CDR2 FQGNSA. The CDR3 sequence is 16 residues long. V lost 5 bases to trimming and J lost 3 bases; unmatched junction nucleotides: 5. CDR3 protein: CASSRTSGTGYNEQFF. The CDR3 region has the DNA TGTGCCAGCAGCCGGACTAGCGGGACAGGCTACAATGAGCAGTTCTTC.

The chain employs TRBV28 and TRBJ2-1; TRBD2 matches at 13 bases. Germline V gene lookup returns CDR1 MDHEN and CDR2 SYDVKM. With 6 bases clipped from V and 9 bases from J, the junction kept 14 bases outside the gene matches. This CDR3 contains 17 residues. The CDR3 nucleotides read TGTGCCAGCAGCTATCGAACCGGGACTAGCGGGATAGGTGAGCAGTTCTTC. Translating it yields CASSYRTGTSGIGEQFF.

Only one count was recorded for this clone. V and J are TRBV28 and TRBJ2-4; 9 bases agree with TRBD2. CDR3 length: 15 residues. V lost 4 bases to trimming and J lost 1 base; unmatched junction nucleotides: 2. Germline V CDR1 and CDR2: MDHEN, SYDVKM. CDR3 nucleotides: TGTGCCAGCAGTTCTAGCGGGATTGCCAAAAACATTCAGTACTTC. Its translation: CASSSSGIAKNIQYF.